This T cell receptor beta chain was obtained from a study of prognosis after radiotherapy for stage I lung cancer. This clonotype was counted ten times or more. Its antigen is as yet unknown. Findings and caveats of the study: The authors reported that TRBV and TRBJ gene usage differed between patients with and without metastases.

The CDR3 contains 15 residues. Germline V gives CDR1 LNHDA, CDR2 SQIVND (reference sequence). Between the trimmed V and J ends, which lost 4 bases and 8 bases, there was a span of 18 bases. Multiplex PCR in two rounds served to amplify TCR beta CDR3 from genomic DNA. The authors ran first-round PCR with primers specific to each TRBV and TRBJ gene. Second-round PCR employed universal primers. In TCRdb, the multiplex PCR reads were re-called with MiXCR into one record per CDR3 protein. The sample consists of 38,000 or so distinct CDR3 sequences, around a quarter of them appearing once. The specimen comprised PBMCs, sampled before or after stereotactic body radiation therapy (not recorded which). The gene calls are TRBV19 and TRBJ2-1; D is possibly TRBD1 (6 bases). This sequence was found in a donor at least 50 years old with non-small cell lung cancer. CDR3 sequence: CASSRGAPEGDEQFF. CDR3 in DNA: TGTGCCAGTAGTAGGGGAGCGCCCGAGGGGGATGAGCAGTTCTTC.